This T cell receptor (beta chain) was captured by sequencing in a study of monozygotic twins with inflammatory bowel disease. Looked up from germline, CDR1 is LGHDT and CDR2 is YNNKEL (reference sequence). This CDR3 spans 15 amino acids. Study-wide findings and caveats: Whereas healthy co-twins had higher TCRbeta diversity (inverse Simpson), IBD patients had lower diversity. Patients got different immunosuppressive treatments, which may have made their repertoires more variable. IBD patients, compared with healthy twins, shared fewer clonotypes with others (especially with disease activity).

With respect to this clonotype: No antigen is known for it.

cDNA was made in eight separate reactions per sample. TCRdb reprocessed the 5' RACE reads; each CDR3 protein has one entry and no DNA is given. Recorded for this sample: 150,000 to 200,000 distinct CDR3 sequences. The source material was blood. The chain joins TRBV3-1 to TRBJ1-3. The sequence was collected from a human donor with ulcerative colitis or Crohn's disease, or a healthy co-twin of an affected twin (not recorded which). This chain's CDR3 is CASSQTWRPEYTIYF. Supplemented by reference TRBV3-1 and TRBJ1-3, the full variable domain reads DTAVSQTPKYLVTQMGNDKSIKCEQNLGHDTMYWYKQDSKKFLKIMFSYNNKELIINETVPNRFSPKSPDKAHLNLHINSLELGDSAVYFCASSQTWRPEYTIYFGEGSWLTVV.